This TCR beta chain was documented in a study of technical replicates of blood from several donors. Sequencing was performed with immunoSEQ multiplex PCR; in TCRdb, only in-frame clones are kept and a portion is missing. Of fewer than 110,000 clones listed, under 96% are singletons. Germline V gene sequence: CDR1 SGHAT, CDR2 FQNNGV. J lost 6 bases, V lost 4 bases, and 5 bases had no gene match. The CDR3 is made up of 14 amino acids. The rearrangement joins TRBV11-2 to TRBJ1-2, with 10 bases fitting TRBD1. The source is a human donor in good health. The sample consisted of T cells isolated from PBMCs. The CDR3 DNA is TGTGCCAGCAGCTCACGACAGGGGGCAAATGGCTACACCTTC. Protein product: CASSSRQGANGYTF.